Sequencing of this TCR beta chain was carried out in a study of blood T cell repertoires in COVID-19. Turning to the study itself: Samples taken during acute and convalescent COVID-19 were collected in the United States, Italy and Spain. From T cells, B-cell-depleted T cells, or PBMCs came the material, which was cDNA or gDNA.

Seattle cases were enrolled at active infection and followed longitudinally. The CDR3 is 16 amino acids. Trimming removed 5 bases at V and 6 bases at J, with 22 bases between. The V gene's germline CDR1 is LNHDA and CDR2 SQIVND (reference sequence). The protocol was immunoSEQ multiplex PCR, while the TCRdb copy is restricted to in-frame clones and leaves out a portion. The sample has 400,000 to 450,000 clones, approximately 90% seen once. This TCR was recovered from a woman aged 40 to 50 with COVID-19, enrolled during active disease. Input material: peripheral blood. The chain combines TRBV19 with TRBJ1-2; D perhaps matches TRBD1 (5 bases). The CDR3 protein is CASSAYMAGRTHGYTF. The CDR3 nucleotides are TGTGCCAGTAGTGCCTACATGGCAGGGCGAACCCATGGCTACACCTTC.